Below are 3 T cell receptor beta chains sequenced from a single sample in a study of CD8+ T cells in alopecia areata. RNA was isolated and reverse transcribed to cDNA, the sequencing template. Produced via immunoSEQ multiplex PCR; TCRdb's table is partial and in-frame only. The sample has 200,000 to 250,000 clones; more than 55% are singletons. The sequenced sample consisted of CD8+ T cells sorted from blood. The receptors stem from a human donor in good health.

The V gene is TRBV6-1, the J gene TRBJ1-5; perhaps TRBD1 as D (5 bases). This CDR3 comprises 13 residues. Between the trimmed V and J ends, which lost 8 bases and 11 bases, there was a span of 19 bases. Germline values: CDR1 MNHNS, CDR2 SASEGT. The CDR3 bases are TGTGCCAGCGTAACCGGACGGGGCGGATCCCAGCATTTT. Translating it yields CASVTGRGGSQHF.

The gene calls are TRBV5-6 and TRBJ2-1; unclear D gene. V was clipped by 4 bases and J by 6 bases, with 11 bases between them. Germline CDR1 is SGHDT and CDR2 is YYEEEE. CDR3 length: 13 residues. The CDR3 is CASSVGGSNEQFF. The CDR3, as DNA: TGTGCCAGCAGCGTGGGCGGTTCCAATGAGCAGTTCTTC.

The chain links TRBV13 to TRBJ2-5; 12 bases are a match to TRBD2. CDR1 and CDR2 (germline): PRHDT, FYEKMQ (reference sequence). The ends lost 5 bases at V and 7 bases at J; junction bases unmatched: 8. The CDR3 is 15 residues long. The CDR3 DNA reads as TGTGCCAGCAGCCCGACTAGCGGGGGTAGGGGGACCCAGTACTTC. Its translation is CASSPTSGGRGTQYF. The full variable domain, rest sourced from reference TRBV13 and TRBJ2-5, is AAGVIQSPRHLIKEKRETATLKCYPIPRHDTVYWYQQGPGQDPQFLISFYEKMQSDKGSIPDRFSAQQFSDYHSELNMSSLELGDSALYFCASSPTSGGRGTQYFGPGTRLLVL.